The present T cell receptor beta chain was sequenced within a study of blood T cells in healthy people across ages. Through a sample-barcoded 5' primer and a J-beta primer mix, a second PCR was run for about 6 to 12 cycles. MiXCR, run by TCRdb on the 5' RACE reads, gives a single entry per CDR3 protein. The table has 700,000 or so distinct CDR3 sequences, 20% to 25% seen once; the top ten hold under 25%. Germline CDR1 MNHEY, CDR2 SVGAGI. The CDR3 is made up of 15 amino acids. The clonotype originates from a man aged 65 to 79 in good health. Material: blood. The rearrangement links TRBV6-5 to TRBJ2-7, with TRBD2 identical over 9 bases. The DNA end favors TRBJ2-1, so the J call may be wrong. The CDR3 DNA reads TGTGCCAGCAGATTAGCGGGAGCGGGGCACGATGAGCAGTTCTTC. Translating it yields CASRLAGAGHDEQFF.